This TCR beta chain comes out of a study of shared clonotypes between healthy human individuals. Points on this clone: Its antigen is not identified.

Per the original methods: ImmunoSEQ only sent back junction sequences with no quality scores, so filtering was done differently. The assay was immunoSEQ multiplex PCR, and TCRdb's table has in-frame clones only and misses some. V and J calls and clone size are as listed in that table; D and trimming were resolved from the DNA. Of roughly 2.4 million clones in the sample, 90% to 97% were seen once. This CDR3 is 17 amino acids long. Germline CDR1 MDHEN, CDR2 SYDVKM. Trimming left V 3 bases short and J 0 bases short, with 16 bases between. Adult donors, all healthy and HIV-negative, had no recent acute infections or vaccinations. Study results and caveats: A handful of donors shared around 5.2% of their naive CD4 clonotypes.

This TCR came from a man between 18 and 29 years old in good health. The J gene is TRBJ2-3, the V gene TRBV28; D gene unclear. The material sequenced was naive CD4+ T cells sorted from blood. Subset defined: CD45RA+ positively selected. The CDR3 here is CASSLPNPGPSTDTQYF. The CDR3 nucleotides read TGTGCCAGCAGTTTGCCCAACCCCGGCCCCAGCACAGATACGCAGTATTTT.